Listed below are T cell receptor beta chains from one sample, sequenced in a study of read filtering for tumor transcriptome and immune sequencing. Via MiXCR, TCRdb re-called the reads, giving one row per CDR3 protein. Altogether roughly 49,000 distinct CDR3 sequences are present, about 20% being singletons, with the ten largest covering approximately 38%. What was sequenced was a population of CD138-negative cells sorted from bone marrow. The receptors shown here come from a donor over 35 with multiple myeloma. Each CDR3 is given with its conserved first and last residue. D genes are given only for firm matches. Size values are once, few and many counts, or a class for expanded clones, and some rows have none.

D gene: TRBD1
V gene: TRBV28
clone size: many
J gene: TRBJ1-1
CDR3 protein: CASSWTGNTEAFF
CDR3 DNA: TGTGCCAGCAGCTGGACAGGGAACACTGAAGCTTTCTTT

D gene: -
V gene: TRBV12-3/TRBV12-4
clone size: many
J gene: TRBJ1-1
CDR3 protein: CASSLKTGLTTEAFF
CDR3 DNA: TGTGCCAGCAGTCTCAAAACAGGGTTGACCACTGAAGCTTTCTTT

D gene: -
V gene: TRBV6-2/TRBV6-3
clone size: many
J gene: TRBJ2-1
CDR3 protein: CASSFPSRGGSDEQFF
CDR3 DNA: TGTGCCAGCAGTTTTCCTTCGCGAGGAGGTAGCGATGAGCAGTTCTTC

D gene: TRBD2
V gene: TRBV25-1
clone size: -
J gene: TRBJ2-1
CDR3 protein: CASRERESYNEQFF
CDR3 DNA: TGTGCCAGCAGGGAGCGGGAGAGCTACAATGAGCAGTTCTTC

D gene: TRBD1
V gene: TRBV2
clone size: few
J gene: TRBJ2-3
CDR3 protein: CASLRQGTTDTQYF
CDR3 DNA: TGTGCCAGCCTTCGACAGGGGACGACAGATACGCAGTATTTT

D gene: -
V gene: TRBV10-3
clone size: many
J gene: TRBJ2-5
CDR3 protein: CAISDSIETQYF
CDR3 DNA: TGTGCCATCAGTGATTCCATCGAGACCCAGTACTTC

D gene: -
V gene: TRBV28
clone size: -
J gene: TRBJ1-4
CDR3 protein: CVAEGVSEKLFF
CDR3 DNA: TGTGTGGCTGAGGGGGTTAGTGAAAAACTGTTTTTT

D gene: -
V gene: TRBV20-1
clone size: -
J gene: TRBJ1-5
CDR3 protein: CSARGGLNQPQHF
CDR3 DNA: TGCAGTGCTAGGGGGGGACTCAATCAGCCCCAGCATTTT

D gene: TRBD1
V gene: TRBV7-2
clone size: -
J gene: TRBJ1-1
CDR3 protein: CASSWTGLNTEAFF
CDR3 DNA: TGTGCCAGCAGCTGGACAGGGTTGAACACTGAAGCTTTCTTT

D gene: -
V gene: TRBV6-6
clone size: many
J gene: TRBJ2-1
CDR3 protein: CASSYSVGHEQFF
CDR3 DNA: TGTGCCAGCAGTTACTCGGTTGGGCATGAGCAGTTCTTC

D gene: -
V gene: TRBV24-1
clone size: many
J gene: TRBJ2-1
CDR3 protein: CATSPAGTSYNEQFF
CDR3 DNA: TGTGCCACCAGTCCAGCCGGGACCTCCTACAATGAGCAGTTCTTC

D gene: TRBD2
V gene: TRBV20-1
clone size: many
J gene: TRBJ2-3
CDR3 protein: CSAIFFLAGVGDTQYF
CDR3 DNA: TGCAGTGCTATATTTTTTTTAGCGGGAGTGGGGGATACGCAGTATTTT

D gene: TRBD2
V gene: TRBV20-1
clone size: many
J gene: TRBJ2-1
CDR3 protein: CSARSGLAGRINEQFF
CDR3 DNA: TGCAGTGCTAGATCCGGACTAGCGGGTAGAATAAATGAGCAGTTCTTC

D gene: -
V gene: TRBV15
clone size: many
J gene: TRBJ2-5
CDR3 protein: CATSSDQSGTQYF
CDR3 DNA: TGTGCCACCAGCAGTGACCAGTCGGGGACCCAGTACTTC

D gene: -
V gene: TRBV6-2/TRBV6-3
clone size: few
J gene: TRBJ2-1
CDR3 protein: CASRPDYPYNEQFF
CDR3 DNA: TGTGCCAGCAGACCGGACTATCCCTACAATGAGCAGTTCTTC

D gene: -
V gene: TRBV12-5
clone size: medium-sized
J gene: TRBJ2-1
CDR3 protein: CASGKALRDEQFF
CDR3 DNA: TGTGCTAGTGGGAAGGCTCTTAGGGATGAGCAGTTCTTC

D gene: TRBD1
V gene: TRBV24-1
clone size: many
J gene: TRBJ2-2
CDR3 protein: CATSDRRGYSGELFF
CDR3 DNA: TGTGCCACCAGTGATCGCAGGGGGTACAGCGGGGAGCTGTTTTTT

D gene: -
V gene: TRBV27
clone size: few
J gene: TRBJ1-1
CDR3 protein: CASSLIFGNTEAFF
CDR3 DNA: TGTGCCAGCAGTTTAATCTTTGGGAACACTGAAGCTTTCTTT

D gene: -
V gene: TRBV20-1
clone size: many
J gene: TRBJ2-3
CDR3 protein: CSALTSSTDTQYF
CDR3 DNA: TGCAGTGCCCTGACTAGTAGCACAGATACGCAGTATTTT

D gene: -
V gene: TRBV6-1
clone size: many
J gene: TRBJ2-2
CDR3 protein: CASSELEDNGGELFF
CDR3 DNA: TGTGCCAGCAGTGAACTTGAGGACAACGGCGGGGAGCTGTTTTTT

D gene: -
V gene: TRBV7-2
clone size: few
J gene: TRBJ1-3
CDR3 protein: CASSPAGHGNTIYF
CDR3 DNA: TGTGCCAGCAGCCCCGCGGGCCACGGAAACACCATATATTTT

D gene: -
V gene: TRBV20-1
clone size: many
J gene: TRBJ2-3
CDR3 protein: CSARVKWDTQYF
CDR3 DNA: TGCAGTGCTAGAGTGAAGTGGGATACGCAGTATTTT

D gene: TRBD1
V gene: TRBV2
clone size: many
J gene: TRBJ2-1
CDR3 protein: CASKETPGQGGNEQFF
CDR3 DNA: TGTGCCAGCAAAGAAACGCCGGGACAGGGGGGCAATGAGCAGTTCTTC

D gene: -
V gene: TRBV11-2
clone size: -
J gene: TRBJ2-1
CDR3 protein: CASSSSGPYNEQFF
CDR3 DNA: TGTGCCAGCAGCTCGTCGGGACCCTACAATGAGCAGTTCTTC

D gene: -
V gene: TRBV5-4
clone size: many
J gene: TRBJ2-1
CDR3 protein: CASSRDSGNEQFF
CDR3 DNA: TGTGCCAGCAGCCGCGATTCAGGCAATGAGCAGTTCTTC

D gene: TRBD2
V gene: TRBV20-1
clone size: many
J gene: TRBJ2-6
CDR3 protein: CSAPRLAGAGANVLTF
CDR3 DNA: TGCAGTGCCCCCCGGCTAGCGGGAGCTGGGGCCAACGTCCTGACTTTC

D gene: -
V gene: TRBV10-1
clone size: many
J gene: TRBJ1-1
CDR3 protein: CASSEKRASSEAFF
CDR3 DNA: TGCGCCAGCAGTGAGAAGAGGGCGTCCTCTGAAGCTTTCTTT

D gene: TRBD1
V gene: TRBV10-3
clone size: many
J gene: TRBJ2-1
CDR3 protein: CAIRPGQGGNEQFF
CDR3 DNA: TGTGCCATCAGACCGGGACAGGGGGGCAATGAGCAGTTCTTC

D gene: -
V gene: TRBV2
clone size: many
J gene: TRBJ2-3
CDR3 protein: CASSVRPAAVTDTQYF
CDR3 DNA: TGTGCCAGCAGTGTTAGGCCGGCCGCCGTCACAGATACGCAGTATTTT

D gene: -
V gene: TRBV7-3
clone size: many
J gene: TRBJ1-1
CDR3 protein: CASSLLERTEAFF
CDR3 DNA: TGTGCCAGCAGCTTACTGGAGAGGACTGAAGCTTTCTTT

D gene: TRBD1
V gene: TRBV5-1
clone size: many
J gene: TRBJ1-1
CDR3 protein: CASSLAGTGTTEAFF
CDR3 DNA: TGCGCCAGCAGCTTGGCCGGGACAGGAACGACTGAAGCTTTCTTT

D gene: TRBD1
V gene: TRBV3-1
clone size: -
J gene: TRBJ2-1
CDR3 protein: CASSEGQPYSYNEQFF
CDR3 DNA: TGTGCCAGCAGCGAGGGACAGCCTTACTCCTACAATGAGCAGTTCTTC

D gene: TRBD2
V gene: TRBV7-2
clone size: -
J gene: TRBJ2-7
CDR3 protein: CASSQRGSDSCEQYF
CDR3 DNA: TGCGCCAGCAGCCAGCGGGGTAGCGACTCCTGCGAGCAGTACTTC

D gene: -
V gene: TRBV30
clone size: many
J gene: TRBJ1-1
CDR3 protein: CAWSVRGAGAFF
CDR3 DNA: TGTGCCTGGAGTGTACGGGGGGCTGGGGCTTTCTTT

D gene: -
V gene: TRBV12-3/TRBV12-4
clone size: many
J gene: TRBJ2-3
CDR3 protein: CASSFSGGYRVADTQYF
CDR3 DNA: TGTGCCAGCAGTTTTTCCGGAGGATACCGGGTGGCAGATACGCAGTATTTT

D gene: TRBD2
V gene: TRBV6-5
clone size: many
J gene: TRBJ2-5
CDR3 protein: CASSASGRGWETQYF
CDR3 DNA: TGTGCCAGCAGTGCTAGCGGGAGGGGGTGGGAGACCCAGTACTTC

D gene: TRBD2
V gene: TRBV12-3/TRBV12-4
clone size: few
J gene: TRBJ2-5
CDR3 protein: CASSWTSGTQETQYF
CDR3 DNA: TGTGCCAGCAGTTGGACTAGCGGGACTCAAGAGACCCAGTACTTC

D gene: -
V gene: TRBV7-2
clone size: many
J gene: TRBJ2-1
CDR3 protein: CASSLKDPTIYNEQFF
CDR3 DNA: TGTGCCAGCAGCCTAAAGGACCCCACCATCTACAATGAGCAGTTCTTC

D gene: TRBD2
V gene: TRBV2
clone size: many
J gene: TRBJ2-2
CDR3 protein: CASSAPGLAVTGELFF
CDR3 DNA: TGTGCCAGCAGTGCGCCGGGACTAGCGGTCACCGGGGAGCTGTTTTTT

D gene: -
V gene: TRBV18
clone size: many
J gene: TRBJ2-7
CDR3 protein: CASSPDPYEQYF
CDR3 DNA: TGTGCCAGCTCGCCGGATCCCTACGAGCAGTACTTC

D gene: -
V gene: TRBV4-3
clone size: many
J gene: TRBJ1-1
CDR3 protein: CASSEGHKYTEAFF
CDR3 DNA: TGCGCCAGCAGCGAGGGACACAAGTACACTGAAGCTTTCTTT

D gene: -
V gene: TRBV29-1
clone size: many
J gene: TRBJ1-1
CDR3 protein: CSVKRAGTLNTEAFF
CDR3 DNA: TGCAGCGTTAAAAGGGCCGGGACTTTAAACACTGAAGCTTTCTTT

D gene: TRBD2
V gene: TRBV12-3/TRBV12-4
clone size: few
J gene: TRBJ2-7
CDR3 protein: CASSPLAGTYEQYF
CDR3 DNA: TGTGCCAGCAGTCCACTAGCGGGGACCTACGAGCAGTACTTC

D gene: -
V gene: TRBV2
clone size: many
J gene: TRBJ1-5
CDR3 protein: CASSEWAGDNQPQHF
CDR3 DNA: TGTGCCAGCAGTGAATGGGCCGGGGACAATCAGCCCCAGCATTTT

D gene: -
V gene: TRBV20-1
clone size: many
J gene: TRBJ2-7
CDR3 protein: CSAMDGYEQYF
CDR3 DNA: TGCAGTGCTATGGACGGATACGAGCAGTACTTC

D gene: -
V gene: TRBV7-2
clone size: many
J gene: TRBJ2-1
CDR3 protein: CASSLVGLASYNEQFF
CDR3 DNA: TGTGCCAGCAGCTTAGTAGGGCTAGCGAGCTACAATGAGCAGTTCTTC

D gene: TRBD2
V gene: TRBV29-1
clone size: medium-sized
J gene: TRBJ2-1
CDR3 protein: CSVETSGRATNEQFF
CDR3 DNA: TGCAGCGTTGAGACCAGCGGGAGGGCCACCAATGAGCAGTTCTTC

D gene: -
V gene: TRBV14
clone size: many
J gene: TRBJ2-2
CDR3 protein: CAGSQEYAGELFF
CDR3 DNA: TGTGCCGGCAGCCAAGAGTATGCGGGGGAGCTGTTTTTT

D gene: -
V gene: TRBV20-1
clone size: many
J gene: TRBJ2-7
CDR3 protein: CSARDGGFGYEQYF
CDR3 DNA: TGCAGTGCTAGAGATGGAGGGTTTGGGTACGAGCAGTACTTC

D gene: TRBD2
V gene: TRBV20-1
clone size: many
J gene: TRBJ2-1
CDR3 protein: CSAPPTGGGNEQFF
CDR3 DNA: TGCAGTGCTCCCCCGACGGGAGGAGGCAATGAGCAGTTCTTC

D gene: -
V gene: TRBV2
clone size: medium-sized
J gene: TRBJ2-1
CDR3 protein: CASSLSRDNEQFF
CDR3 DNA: TGTGCCAGCAGTCTCTCCCGTGACAATGAGCAGTTCTTC

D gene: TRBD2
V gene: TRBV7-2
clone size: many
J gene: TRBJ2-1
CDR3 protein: CASSFSGSGSYNEQFF
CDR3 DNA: TGTGCCAGCAGTTTTAGCGGGAGTGGTAGCTACAATGAGCAGTTCTTC

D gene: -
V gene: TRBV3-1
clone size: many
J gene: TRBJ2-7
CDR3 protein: CASSHRQISYEQYF
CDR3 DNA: TGTGCCAGCAGCCACAGGCAGATCTCCTACGAGCAGTACTTC

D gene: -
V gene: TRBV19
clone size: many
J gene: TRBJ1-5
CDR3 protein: CASSTPTFSNQPQHF
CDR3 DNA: TGTGCCAGTAGTACCCCCACCTTTAGCAATCAGCCCCAGCATTTT

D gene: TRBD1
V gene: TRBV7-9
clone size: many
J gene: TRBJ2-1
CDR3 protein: CASRGPLGRDRTFGPHEQFF
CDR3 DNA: TGTGCCAGCAGGGGACCGTTGGGCCGGGACAGGACGTTCGGGCCCCATGAGCAGTTCTTC

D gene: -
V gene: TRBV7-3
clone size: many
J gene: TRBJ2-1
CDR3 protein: CASSRGLLDEQFF
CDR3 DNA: TGTGCCAGCAGCCGGGGACTTCTGGATGAGCAGTTCTTC

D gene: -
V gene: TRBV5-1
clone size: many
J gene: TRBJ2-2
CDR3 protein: CASNQGSGELFF
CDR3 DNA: TGCGCCAGCAACCAGGGATCGGGGGAGCTGTTTTTT

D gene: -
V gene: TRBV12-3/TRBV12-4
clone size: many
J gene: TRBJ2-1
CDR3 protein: CASSLKGEQFF
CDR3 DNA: TGTGCCAGCAGTTTAAAAGGAGAGCAGTTCTTC

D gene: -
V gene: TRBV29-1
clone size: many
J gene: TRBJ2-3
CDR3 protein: CSVELSTDTQYF
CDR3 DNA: TGCAGCGTCGAGTTGTCTACAGATACGCAGTATTTT

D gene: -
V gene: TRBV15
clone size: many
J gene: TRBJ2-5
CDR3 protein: CATSRESRGETQYF
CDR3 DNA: TGTGCCACCAGCAGAGAATCTCGGGGGGAGACCCAGTACTTC